These 10 T cell receptor beta chains were all obtained from the same sample, sequenced in a study of cytomegalovirus exposure and HLA in healthy donors. Primers: 60 Vbeta forward and 13 Jbeta reverse. Generated by immunoSEQ multiplex PCR, the TCRdb table keeps only in-frame clones and is missing some. The sample holds about 160,000 clones, around 79% seen once. The source material was PBMCs. The receptors stem from a man aged 35-49 years in good health and CMV-seronegative.

The rearrangement joins TRBV18 to TRBJ2-3; D perhaps matches TRBD2 (5 bases). Germline V gene sequence: CDR1 KGHSH, CDR2 LQKENI. V was shortened by 2 bases and J by 4 bases, with 16 bases between the two germline ends. The length of the CDR3 is 16 residues. The CDR3 loop reads CASSPWAGGYSDTQYF. The DNA of the CDR3 is TGTGCCAGCTCACCATGGGCGGGCGGATACTCAGATACGCAGTATTTT. Full variable domain (rest looked up from reference TRBV18 and TRBJ2-3): NAGVMQNPRHLVRRRGQEARLRCSPMKGHSHVYWYRQLPEEGLKFMVYLQKENIIDESGMPKERFSAEFPKEGPSILRIQQVVRGDSAAYFCASSPWAGGYSDTQYFGPGTRLTVL.

The V gene is TRBV5-1, the J gene TRBJ1-3, with TRBD1 matching 7 bases. The germline V gene has CDR1 SGHRS and CDR2 YFSETQ. V was clipped by 0 bases and J by 7 bases; unmatched bases: 4. This CDR3 has 14 amino acids. The DNA of the CDR3 is TGCGCCAGCAGCTTGGCGGGACAGAGTAACACCATATATTTT. This gives the protein CASSLAGQSNTIYF.

This clone was found a few times. A junction end diverges from the germline sequence, so it may reflect a read error. The V call is TRBV7-7, the J call TRBJ1-1; D is ambiguous. This CDR3 spans 13 amino acids. Germline V gene sequence: CDR1 SSHAT, CDR2 FNYEAQ (reference sequence). In nucleotides, the CDR3 is TGTGCTAGCAGCTTGAGGGAGAACACTGAAGCTTTCTTT. This translates into CASSLRENTEAFF.

The chain links TRBV5-1 to TRBJ2-7, with 9 bases matching TRBD2. Germline CDR1 reads SGHRS; CDR2 reads YFSETQ. The CDR3 covers 15 residues. V lost 2 bases and J lost 2; bases outside the gene matches: 5. DNA of the CDR3: TGCGCCAGCAGCTTATTAGCGGGAGCTCCCTACGAGCAGTACTTC. Its protein is CASSLLAGAPYEQYF.

This chain joins TRBV5-1 and TRBJ2-5, with a weak D call TRBD1 (6 bases). The CDR3 totals 15 residues. The germline V gene has CDR1 SGHRS and CDR2 YFSETQ. V was trimmed by 2 bases and J by 11 bases, leaving 22 bases between them. The CDR3 nucleotides read TGCGCCAGCAGCTTACAGGGAAGTCAGTCAAGGGAGCAGTACTTC. Translated, it gives CASSLQGSQSREQYF. Variable domain in full (rest from reference TRBV5-1 and TRBJ2-5): KAGVTQTPRYLIKTRGQQVTLSCSPISGHRSVSWYQQTPGQGLQFLFEYFSETQRNKGNFPGRFSGRQFSNSRSEMNVSTLELGDSALYLCASSLQGSQSREQYFGPGTRLLVL.

This chain joins TRBV7-9 and TRBJ2-1, with TRBD2 matching 10 bases. The germline V gene encodes CDR1 SEHNR and CDR2 FQNEAQ (reference sequence). CDR3 length: 14 residues. Losses at the gene ends were 5 bases for V and 9 bases for J; bases not matched to a gene: 7. The CDR3 region is CASSPTSGEGEQFF. CDR3 nucleotides: TGTGCCAGCAGCCCTACTAGCGGGGAGGGTGAGCAGTTCTTC.

The chain has TRBV19 and TRBJ2-7; 11 nucleotides agree with TRBD1. Trimming removed 8 bases from V and 6 bases from J; junction bases left unmatched: 12. The germline V gene encodes CDR1 LNHDA and CDR2 SQIVND (reference sequence). This CDR3 has 15 residues. For the CDR3, the DNA is TGTGCCAGTCAACCGGGACAGGGGGTCTCTGGCGAGCAGTACTTC. The encoded protein is CASQPGQGVSGEQYF.

V usage is TRBV28 and J usage is TRBJ2-2, with D perhaps TRBD2 (5 bases). Trimming cost V 5 bases and J 3 bases, with 13 bases left between them. CDR1 is MDHEN, CDR2 SYDVKM, per germline. The CDR3 spans 15 residues. CDR3 sequence (DNA): TGTGCCAGCAGTCCACCCAGCGGACACACCGGGGAGCTGTTTTTT. It specifies CASSPPSGHTGELFF. Supplemented by reference TRBV28 and TRBJ2-2, the full variable domain reads DVKVTQSSRYLVKRTGEKVFLECVQDMDHENMFWYRQDPGLGLRLIYFSYDVKMKEKGDIPEGYSVSREKKERFSLILESASTNQTSMYLCASSPPSGHTGELFFGEGSRLTVL.

This clone has a handful of counts. The V and J genes are TRBV5-1 and TRBJ2-1; 9 bases are shared with TRBD2. Trimming at V came to 4 bases and at J to 10 bases, leaving 12 bases not matched to a gene. Per the germline V gene, CDR1 is SGHRS and CDR2 is YFSETQ. This CDR3 is 15 amino acids long. The CDR3 spells CASSLGGTSRWEQFF. In DNA form, the CDR3 reads TGCGCCAGCAGCCTGGGGGGGACTAGCAGGTGGGAGCAGTTCTTC. Complete variable domain (other parts from reference TRBV5-1 and TRBJ2-1): KAGVTQTPRYLIKTRGQQVTLSCSPISGHRSVSWYQQTPGQGLQFLFEYFSETQRNKGNFPGRFSGRQFSNSRSEMNVSTLELGDSALYLCASSLGGTSRWEQFFGPGTRLTVL.

The chain uses TRBV15 and TRBJ2-7, with 11 bases lining up with TRBD1. Germline assignment: CDR1 LNHNV and CDR2 YYDKDF (reference sequence). Trimming removed 1 base from V and 6 bases from J; junction bases left unmatched: 5. This CDR3 spans 15 amino acids. The CDR3 coding sequence is TGTGCCACCAGCAGAGGGACAGGGGGCGAAGCCGAGCAGTACTTC. It is translated as CATSRGTGGEAEQYF.